Each of the 27 T cell receptor beta chains below was sequenced from the same sample in a study of cytomegalovirus exposure and HLA in healthy donors. 13 Jbeta primers and 60 Vbeta primers were used for the PCR. Data came from immunoSEQ multiplex PCR; TCRdb stores just in-frame clones and leaves some out. The table records over 110,000 clones, 78% of them present only once. Sequencing was performed on PBMCs. The receptors stem from a woman aged 40-49 years in good health and CMV-seropositive.

As to this clone: The junction shows a germline mismatch at one end, possibly a read error. The chain uses TRBV7-9 and TRBJ2-7, with D possibly matching TRBD2 (5 bases). The CDR3 runs 14 residues. Germline V gives CDR1 SEHNR, CDR2 FQNEAQ (reference sequence). The CDR3 nucleotides are TGTTCCAGCAGCTTATGGACGGGATTCCACGAGCAGTACTTC. Protein: CSSSLWTGFHEQYF. Combining the CDR3 with reference TRBV7-9 and TRBJ2-7 gives the whole variable domain DTGVSQNPRHKITKRGQNVTFRCDPISEHNRLYWYRQTLGQGPEFLTYFQNEAQLEKSRLLSDRFSAERPKGSFSTLEIQRTEQGDSAMYLCSSSLWTGFHEQYFGPGTRLTVT.

The V call is TRBV10-3, the J call TRBJ2-5, with D perhaps TRBD2 (5 bases). V was pared by 3 bases and J by 5 bases, with 16 bases between. The CDR3 runs to 15 residues. CDR1 is ENHRY and CDR2 is SYGVKD in the germline V gene. CDR3 DNA sequence: TGTGCCATCAGTGAAACAGCGGACCTACGGGAGACCCAGTACTTC. Amino acid sequence: CAISETADLRETQYF.

The V and J genes are TRBV7-9 and TRBJ2-4; 8 bases are a match to TRBD2. V lost 5 bases, J lost 3 bases, and 6 bases stayed unmatched. Germline CDR1 is SEHNR and CDR2 is FQNEAQ (reference sequence). This CDR3 is 15 amino acids long. The CDR3 is CASSHSGEGKNIQYF. In nucleotides, the CDR3 is TGTGCCAGCAGCCATAGCGGGGAAGGCAAAAACATTCAGTACTTC.

The CDR3 here is CASTPSSSGNTIYF. The DNA for the CDR3 is TGTGCCAGCACTCCCTCTTCCTCTGGAAACACCATATATTTT. This sequence joins TRBV6-6 and TRBJ1-3; D is undetermined. V dropped 7 bases and J dropped 0 bases, with 10 bases sitting between them. Germline V gene lookup returns CDR1 MNHNY and CDR2 SVGAGI (reference sequence). The CDR3 totals 14 residues.

This clone was counted a few times. This rearrangement joins TRBV6-1 to TRBJ2-5; unclear D gene. The germline CDR1 and CDR2 sequences are MNHNS and SASEGT. Between the trimmed V and J ends, which lost 0 bases and 5 bases, there was a span of 10 bases. This CDR3 has 14 amino acids. CDR3 bases: TGTGCCAGCAGTGAAGCGCCCAGGCTGGAGACCCAGTACTTC. It yields the protein CASSEAPRLETQYF.

CDR3 DNA sequence: TGTGCCAGCCGCCTAGGACTGATCTATGGCTACACCTTC. This gives the protein CASRLGLIYGYTF. The chain has TRBV5-6 and TRBJ1-2, with D unclear. The CDR3 sequence is 13 residues long. Germline V lookup: CDR1 SGHDT, CDR2 YYEEEE. The ends were cut back, 7 bases at V and 4 bases at J, with 14 bases in the middle.

The chain employs TRBV5-1 and TRBJ2-2; D is uncertain. The CDR3 spans 14 residues. The V end lost 5 bases, the J end lost 0 bases, and 8 bases lay between the germline ends. From germline, CDR1 is SGHRS and CDR2 YFSETQ. The CDR3 here is CASRLLANTGELFF. For the CDR3, the DNA is TGCGCCAGCAGGCTCCTAGCGAACACCGGGGAGCTGTTTTTT.

The V call is TRBV19, the J call TRBJ2-3; maybe TRBD1 (6 bases). This CDR3 contains 15 residues. In germline, CDR1 is LNHDA, CDR2 SQIVND (reference sequence). Trimming took off 7 bases at V and 2 bases at J, with 16 bases between the two ends. CDR3 amino acids: CASTPTGYLTDTQYF. The CDR3 DNA follows: TGTGCCAGTACCCCCACAGGGTACCTCACAGATACGCAGTATTTT.

CDR3 sequence: CASSVRLAGGTGDTIYF. The CDR3 nucleotides are TGTGCCAGCAGTGTACGCCTTGCTGGGGGGACAGGGGACACCATATATTTT. The V and J genes are TRBV6-1 and TRBJ1-3; 10 bases are a match to TRBD1. Germline V gives CDR1 MNHNS, CDR2 SASEGT. CDR3 length: 17 residues. The V gene end was trimmed by 4 bases and the J gene end by 8 bases; junction bases not matched to a gene: 14.

This chain connects TRBV18 to TRBJ2-1; D unclear. Per the germline V gene, CDR1 is KGHSH and CDR2 is LQKENI. Deletions cut 6 bases from V and 1 base from J, with 13 bases between. The CDR3 has 15 amino acids. CDR3 nucleotides: TGTGCCAGCTCGTTCGCTAGGCAGTCCTACAATGAGCAGTTCTTC. The encoded protein is CASSFARQSYNEQFF. The full variable domain, its missing parts supplied by reference TRBV18 and TRBJ2-1, is NAGVMQNPRHLVRRRGQEARLRCSPMKGHSHVYWYRQLPEEGLKFMVYLQKENIIDESGMPKERFSAEFPKEGPSILRIQQVVRGDSAAYFCASSFARQSYNEQFFGPGTRLTVL.

The J gene is TRBJ2-7, the V gene TRBV5-1, with D possibly TRBD2 on 6 matching bases. The CDR3 totals 15 residues. V lost 4 bases, J lost 0 bases, and 14 bases lay in between. CDR1 and CDR2 from the germline V gene are SGHRS and YFSETQ. The CDR3 here is CASSRAGRNSYEQYF. In DNA, the CDR3 is TGCGCCAGCAGCCGAGCGGGCCGGAACTCCTACGAGCAGTACTTC.

The gene calls are TRBV7-9 and TRBJ1-2; TRBD1 aligns across 9 bases. Per the germline V gene, CDR1 is SEHNR and CDR2 is FQNEAQ (reference sequence). V lost 2 bases to trimming and J lost 6 bases; unmatched junction nucleotides: 7. The length of the CDR3 is 15 residues. Here the CDR3 reads CASSLYLTGGDGYTF. The CDR3 DNA is TGTGCCAGCAGCTTATACCTTACAGGGGGCGATGGCTACACCTTC.

The chain employs TRBV18 and TRBJ2-6; D is perhaps TRBD1 (5 bases). The CDR3 runs to 15 residues. CDR1 is KGHSH, CDR2 LQKENI, per germline. Trimming removed 5 bases from V and 1 base from J, with 9 bases in between. Here the CDR3 reads CASSTGLSGANVLTF. The CDR3 DNA reads as TGTGCCAGCTCAACAGGCCTGTCTGGGGCCAACGTCCTGACTTTC.

The chain is built from TRBV9 and TRBJ1-1, with D tentatively TRBD1 (5 bases). V was pared by 0 bases and J by 3 bases, with 21 bases between. This CDR3 contains 18 residues. The germline gives CDR1 SGDLS, CDR2 YYNGEE. The CDR3 sequence is CASSVATVSEVWDTEAFF. In DNA form, the CDR3 reads TGTGCCAGCAGCGTAGCGACAGTCTCGGAAGTTTGGGACACTGAAGCTTTCTTT.

This chain connects TRBV6-5 to TRBJ2-3; TRBD2 matches 11 bases. The V segment lost 4 bases and the J segment 3 bases; nucleotides outside the gene matches: 6. CDR3 size: 16 residues. Germline values: CDR1 MNHEY, CDR2 SVGAGI. Written as DNA, the CDR3 is TGTGCCAGCAGTTGGAAGGTAGCGGGAGGGACAGATACGCAGTATTTT. This sequence encodes CASSWKVAGGTDTQYF.

J is TRBJ2-1 and V is TRBV18, with D maybe TRBD1 (6 bases). In germline, CDR1 is KGHSH, CDR2 LQKENI. CDR3 length: 15 residues. Deletions cut 5 bases from V and 7 bases from J, with 18 bases between. CDR3 bases: TGTGCCAGCTCAACAGGGCCTGGAAGGGGGAATGAGCAGTTCTTC. This translates into CASSTGPGRGNEQFF.

The chain recombines TRBV4-1 with TRBJ2-3; D is uncertain. This CDR3 comprises 12 residues. The V end lost 4 bases, the J end lost 1 base, and 3 bases lay between the germline ends. Germline V gives CDR1 MGHRA, CDR2 YSYEKL. The CDR3 is CASSRGTDTQYF. Here the CDR3 DNA reads TGCGCCAGCAGCCGCGGCACAGATACGCAGTATTTT.

This clone was recorded only once. The genes are TRBV19 and TRBJ1-1, with unresolved D. The germline V gene encodes CDR1 LNHDA and CDR2 SQIVND (reference sequence). V lost 1 base and J 1 base, leaving 7 bases between the germline ends. This CDR3 contains 14 residues. CDR3 DNA: TGTGCCAGTAGTATAGGTCGCGAGAACACTGAAGCTTTCTTT. It is translated as CASSIGRENTEAFF.

This chain connects TRBV29-1 to TRBJ2-3; TRBD1 matches at 11 bases. J was trimmed by 3 bases and V by 5 bases; bases with no gene match: 4. The CDR3 contains 14 residues. Germline CDR1 reads SQVTM; CDR2 reads ANQGSEA. CDR3 nucleotide sequence: TGCAGCGTTACGGGACAGGGGGTGACAGATACGCAGTATTTT. It codes for CSVTGQGVTDTQYF.

The chain employs TRBV28 and TRBJ2-7, with 9 bases matching TRBD2. J was trimmed by 2 bases and V by 5 bases; bases with no gene match: 10. This CDR3 comprises 16 residues. CDR1 is MDHEN, CDR2 SYDVKM, per germline. CDR3 region: CASSPPAGGMAYEQYF. The CDR3 DNA reads as TGTGCCAGCAGTCCGCCTGCGGGGGGGATGGCCTACGAGCAGTACTTC.

V and J are TRBV19 and TRBJ1-5, with D possibly being TRBD1 (6 bases). Germline assignment: CDR1 LNHDA and CDR2 SQIVND (reference sequence). This CDR3 region has 15 residues. Between the trimmed V and J ends, which lost 5 bases and 0 bases, there was a span of 11 bases. CDR3 residues: CASSWAGDSNQPQHF. DNA for the CDR3: TGTGCCAGTAGTTGGGCAGGGGATAGCAATCAGCCCCAGCATTTT.

The sample holds a few counts of this clone. The V gene is TRBV9, the J gene TRBJ2-7, with 7 bases that match TRBD2. Germline trimming cut 4 bases from V and 0 bases from J; bases unmatched to any gene: 4. The CDR3 has 14 residues. Germline loops: CDR1 SGDLS, CDR2 YYNGEE. The CDR3 bases are TGTGCCAGCAGCCAACTAGCGAGCTCCTACGAGCAGTACTTC. Its protein is CASSQLASSYEQYF.

This clone came up a few times. J is TRBJ2-1 and V is TRBV30; 14 positions agree with TRBD2. The CDR3 loop spans 11 amino acids. V shed 7 bases and J 12 bases; nucleotides not matched to a gene: 2. Per the germline V gene, CDR1 is GTSNPN and CDR2 is SVGIG (reference sequence). This chain's CDR3 is CALTSGRGQFF. CDR3 nucleotide sequence: TGTGCCTTGACTAGCGGGAGGGGGCAGTTCTTC.

The rearrangement joins TRBV6-5 to TRBJ2-7; no firm D call. The CDR3 consists of 14 residues. Germline CDR1 reads MNHEY; CDR2 reads SVGAGI. V lost 5 bases, J lost 1 base, and 12 bases lay in between. CDR3 sequence reads: CASSAAAISYEQYF. The CDR3 nucleotides are TGTGCCAGCAGTGCCGCAGCGATTTCCTACGAGCAGTACTTC.

The genes are TRBV10-3 and TRBJ2-1; D might be TRBD1 (6 bases). This CDR3 has 15 residues. Germline loops: CDR1 ENHRY, CDR2 SYGVKD. V was pared by 3 bases and J by 6 bases, with 15 bases between. This CDR3 is CAISDSGHPPNEQFF. The CDR3, as DNA: TGTGCCATCAGTGACTCGGGACATCCGCCCAATGAGCAGTTCTTC.

This clone showed up just once. The chain joins TRBV9 to TRBJ2-3; D possibly corresponds to TRBD2 (5 bases). This CDR3 spans 14 amino acids. V lost 3 bases and J lost 8, with 16 bases in between. CDR1 and CDR2 (germline): SGDLS, YYNGEE. Here the CDR3 DNA reads TGTGCCAGCAGCGCCCCCGGGCTAGGAGGTACGCAGTATTTT. Residues: CASSAPGLGGTQYF.

The chain links TRBV19 to TRBJ1-2, with D tentatively TRBD1 (6 bases). V was cut by 1 base and J by 4 bases, with 16 bases left in between. The CDR3 runs 16 residues. The V gene's germline CDR1 is LNHDA and CDR2 SQIVND (reference sequence). In DNA, the CDR3 is TGTGCCAGTAGTATAGTTTATACAGGGATTCTCTATGGCTACACCTTC. Encoded protein: CASSIVYTGILYGYTF. Based on the CDR3 plus reference TRBV19 and TRBJ1-2, the full variable domain is DGGITQSPKYLFRKEGQNVTLSCEQNLNHDAMYWYRQDPGQGLRLIYYSQIVNDFQKGDIAEGYSVSREKKESFPLTVTSAQKNPTAFYLCASSIVYTGILYGYTFGSGTRLTVV.